This TCR beta chain emerged from a study of cytomegalovirus exposure and HLA in healthy donors (dated by TCRdb to 2015 to 2018). Background on the whole study: An earlier analysis of roughly 610 of the donors reported about 300 Gb of sequence data and 117 million unique TCR beta sequences obtained from about 170 million T cells. Roughly 300 gigabases of sequencing data and tens of millions of unique TCR sequences were included in an early release covering roughly 600 HLA-typed donors. Of the roughly 400 genotyped donors, 81% were placed in the genetic ancestry cluster associated with self-reported Caucasian donors. The study was designed to test whether signatures of past pathogen exposure could be identified by cataloging public T cell receptors. The study used immunosequencing to profile the T cell repertoires of 600 to 850 subjects and linked those repertoires to cytomegalovirus serostatus. A separate validation cohort of 100 to 150 different subjects was used in addition to the 666-subject first cohort. To predict cytomegalovirus infection status, the study combined high-throughput TCR immunosequencing, statistical association of individual TCRs with disease status, and machine learning. To study patterns of TCR occurrence, a later analysis re-analyzed previously published TCR beta repertoires from 600 to 750 donors and added high-resolution HLA genotyping. The later analysis used no new phenotypic data to find candidate immune exposures, relying instead on TCR beta sequences and their occurrence across donors. To decide whether each TCR beta V gene segment behaved as functional or pseudogenic, an earlier analysis of some 600 of the donors relied on high-throughput TCR beta sequencing. Donor age, sex, ethnicity and CMV serostatus were compiled together with the repertoire data. In a later genetic analysis, genome-wide SNP genotypes for about three fifths of the 666 donors were used, and that subset was treated as a discovery cohort. Every discovery cohort repertoire had been produced on one sequencing platform. HLA typing included class I and class II loci at four-digit resolution. Typing coverage varied by locus: about 620-630 donors for A, B, C, DRB1 and DQB1; about 520 for DQA1; 600 to 610 for DPA1; more than 450 for DPB1. Because of strong linkage in the cohort, four or five DR-DQ haplotypes were treated as single units for association and clustering. Across under 500 genotyped donors of the cohort, an average of about 250,000 unique TCR beta nucleotide sequences per donor were sequenced, and 15% to 20% of those sequences were non-productive. General study outcomes and caveats: Correlated functional status among segregating V segments might be attributable to linkage disequilibrium, but an unknown experimental factor could not be ruled out. A later genetic analysis reported fewer N-insertions in productive TCRs among donors in an Asian-associated ancestry cluster than the approximately 670-donor mean. A later genetic analysis associated a missense DCLRE1C variant with V-gene and J-gene trimming of TCR beta chains, and an independent cohort replicated the association. In the study, around 150 TCR beta chains were listed as associated with cytomegalovirus. The authors suggested that the approach could potentially be extended to other disease states and immunological phenotypes. Broadly in line with IMGT annotations, most TCR beta V segments showed up in productive rearrangements about 90% or about 30% of the time in an earlier analysis of some 590 of the donors. Sequencing depth was assumed to be roughly uniform across donors in the presence/absence analyses, though that assumption may not hold. Compared with equally common non-associated chains, HLA-associated TCR beta chains in a later analysis were more clonally expanded and had lower generation probabilities. When HLA alleles, especially DR and DQ, strongly co-occurred, attributing TCR associations to individual alleles was difficult. Specific HLA alleles were associated with some 15,000 TCR beta sequences at a false discovery rate of 0.05 in a later analysis. The cohort was sequenced for TCR beta chains only, and without alpha or paired-chain data the features that could be detected were limited. Most TCR sequences were observed very rarely across donors, whereas some public TCRs were present in many individuals. Cytomegalovirus status was reported to be diagnosed by the classifier with high specificity and sensitivity in both the original and validation cohorts. Several of the top co-occurrence clusters appeared to be linked to parvovirus B19, influenza, CMV and Epstein-Barr virus, according to a later analysis. A group of highly shared sequence variants was considered likely to be a technical artifact of the sequencing pipeline. A further reported finding was that TCR beta sequences accurately predicted the HLA-A and HLA-B alleles for most subjects in the first cohort. The earlier analysis of 450 to 700 of the donors excluded fewer than 20 rarely observed V segments, including chromosome 9 orphons, because counts were too low. A later analysis found that TCR association rates varied across HLA loci, with DRB1 alleles showing the most associated TCRs and HLA-C alleles the fewest. Some IMGT-functional V segments, including TRBV6-2 and TRBV6-3, could not be told apart with the 87-base-pair reads, so those segments were excluded. Because HLA typing was missing for some donors at each locus, association tests included only the typed subset. In a later analysis, most CMV-associated TCR beta chains were found to appear HLA-restricted, with HLA associations seemingly driven largely by CMV exposure. In vitro tests confirmed that a few of the cytomegalovirus-associated TCR beta chains recognize cytomegalovirus antigens. Immune exposure information for the cohort was limited to CMV serostatus.

The cysteine opens and the phenylalanine closes a CDR3 of 16 amino acids. Just CDR3 DNA is preserved here, 48 bases in frame from base 1. After removal of 3 bases from V and 6 bases from J, the junction retains 8 bases not matched to a gene. As encoded in the germline V gene, CDR1 is MNHNS while CDR2 is SASEGT. Library preparation employed the immunoSEQ multiplex PCR assay. For the multiplex PCR, a mixture combining 60 forward primers for TCR Vbeta segments and 13 reverse primers for TCR Jbeta segments was used. The CDR3 region of rearranged TCR beta genes was amplified from genomic DNA with a multiplex PCR assay. On the Illumina HiSeq System, the amplified TCR beta libraries were sequenced as 87-base-pair reads. The published analysis was carried out like this. A later analysis tallied 75 million to 95 million unique TCR beta chains across the 640 or so repertoires, and about 10 million of those chains were shared by two or more donors. To remove PCR and sequencing errors, raw reads were error-corrected and collapsed into unique sequences using a nearest-neighbor algorithm that merged closely related sequences. V, D and J gene segments were assigned by aligning CDR3 sequences to IMGT reference sequences. For a sequence to be retained, a match of at least six nucleotides was required to both a V gene segment and a J gene segment. A rearrangement was called productive if the CDR3 had no stop codons and remained in frame with V and J, and every other rearrangement was called non-productive. CDR3 was defined by IMGT convention, running from the second conserved V-encoded cysteine to the conserved J-encoded phenylalanine. In an earlier analysis of approximately 590 of the donors, sequences lacking an unambiguous match to a single V gene segment were excluded. In an earlier analysis of a few hundred of the donors, V segments were called functional above 56.7% productive rearrangements and were called segregating when the between-donor standard deviation exceeded 5%. To diagnose cytomegalovirus status from the catalog of TCR beta chain sequences, a statistical classification framework was built. A later analysis assigned V and J genes by comparing TCR nucleotide sequences with IMGT/GENE-DB human TR gene sequences. In a later analysis, CDR3 sequences and most-parsimonious VDJ recombination scenarios were assigned using the TCRdist pipeline. In a later analysis, each TCR beta chain was defined by its CDR3 amino acid sequence together with its V-gene family, and reads lacking a unique V-gene family were excluded. A later analysis removed roughly 590 highly shared, low-generation-probability nucleotide sequences to deal with suspected cross-contamination and a sequencing artifact. A later analysis calculated a clonal expansion index for each public chain from normalized within-repertoire ranks of inferred template counts. Generation probabilities in a later analysis came from a VDJ recombination model fitted to out-of-frame rearrangements, and those results were checked against IGoR. Hypergeometric tests were used in a later analysis to score TCR-TCR, TCR-HLA and TCR-CMV co-occurrence, with a repertoire-size bias correction applied to the TCR pairs. A later analysis estimated false discovery rates by permuting HLA or CMV assignments 20 times. A later analysis grouped co-occurring TCRs with DBSCAN, adding TCRdist sequence similarity when clustering within HLA-allele-positive subsets. For co-occurrence clustering, repertoires with fewer than 30,000 or more than 120,000 public chains were excluded, along with four to six repertoires with anomalous nucleotide sharing. TCRdb holds this immuneACCESS table with in-frame rearrangements only. Some clones are missing; in checked studies, unresolved V genes explain under half, and the rest has no known cause. The V and J calls and clone size come from that table; D and trimming were worked out from the DNA. This sample has roughly 180,000 clones in its table, and about 75% of those were observed once. The ten largest clones capture around 2.4% of the sample.

With regard to this clone: Its antigen specificity is not known. One base away there is no much larger clone; base qualities are not given.

The cohort consisted of 600 or so healthy bone marrow donors. At the time of sampling, every cohort member was nominally healthy, though immune exposures that went unrecorded were likely present. The donor was CMV seronegative and belonged to the group of over 300 seronegative cohort members. Every donor gave a peripheral blood sample, and the peripheral blood mononuclear cells from that sample were used for TCR beta sequencing. Genomic DNA extraction from the blood cell samples was performed with the Qiagen DNeasy Blood Extraction Kit. The sample taken for sequencing was PBMCs. This TCR was recovered from a female donor in good health and CMV-seronegative. The chain links TRBV6-1 with TRBJ2-3, with 11 central nucleotides matching TRBD2. The CDR3 region has the sequence CASSEIAGGRGDTQYF. The sequenced DNA: TGTGCCAGCAGTGAGATAGCGGGGGGGCGGGGTGATACGCAGTATTTT.